The 31 T cell receptor beta chains in this list originate from one sample, sequenced in a study of T cell changes during pregnancy in multiple sclerosis (dated by TCRdb to between 2018 and 2021). To prepare the library, the immunoSEQ multiplex PCR assay was applied. What TCRdb holds here is the immuneACCESS table cut down to in-frame rearrangements. Part of the clones is not present; checked against another copy, under half of the missing clones reflect an unresolved V gene, and the others are unexplained. This sample lists over 100,000 clones; more than 85% were detected once. Of the sample, more than 1.5% falls within the top ten clones. The sample was peripheral blood, taken in the third trimester of pregnancy. The receptors stem from a female donor with multiple sclerosis, enrolled in a pregnancy study.

The V call is TRBV7-9, the J call TRBJ1-1; 10 nucleotides agree with TRBD1. CDR1 is SEHNR and CDR2 is FQNEAQ in the germline V gene (reference sequence). V shed 1 base and J 1 base; nucleotides not matched to a gene: 6. The CDR3 is 17 amino acids. The CDR3 region is CASSLGIGTGANTEAFF. In DNA, the CDR3 is TGTGCCAGCAGCTTAGGGATAGGGACAGGGGCGAACACTGAAGCTTTCTTT.

The V and J genes are TRBV10-3 and TRBJ1-2; D gene unclear. V shed 8 bases and J shed 3 bases, with 10 bases lying between them. CDR3 size: 12 residues. CDR1 ENHRY and CDR2 SYGVKD come from the germline V gene. The DNA of the CDR3 is TGTGCCATCTCAGTAAACGACTATGGCTACACCTTC. This sequence encodes CAISVNDYGYTF.

The chain combines TRBV28 with TRBJ1-5; 8 bases map to TRBD1. The germline gives CDR1 MDHEN, CDR2 SYDVKM. This CDR3 is 15 amino acids long. The V segment lost 2 bases and the J segment 6 bases; nucleotides outside the gene matches: 6. CDR3 sequence reads: CASSLQGADSQPQHF. The CDR3 DNA sequence: TGTGCCAGCAGTTTACAGGGGGCGGACAGTCAGCCCCAGCATTTT.

The chain is built from TRBV7-3 and TRBJ2-3; unclear D gene. V gave up 3 bases and J gave up 5 bases, with 9 bases separating them. This CDR3 contains 13 residues. Germline CDR1 and CDR2: SGHTA and FQGTGA. The CDR3 sequence is CASSLSGRDTQYF. Here the CDR3 DNA reads TGTGCCAGCAGCTTGTCCGGTCGAGATACGCAGTATTTT.

Only one count was recorded for this clone. The genes are TRBV5-6 and TRBJ2-7; maybe TRBD1 (7 bases). This CDR3 contains 14 residues. CDR1 SGHDT and CDR2 YYEEEE come from the germline V gene. Trimming removed 3 bases from V and 2 bases from J, with 12 bases in between. The CDR3 DNA sequence: TGTGCCAGCAGCTGGGGGGACAGCCCCTACGAGCAGTACTTC. Its translation: CASSWGDSPYEQYF.

The chain recombines TRBV6-6 with TRBJ1-1; 7 positions match TRBD1. Trimming cost V 6 bases and J 10 bases; bases outside gene matches: 8. The CDR3 has 12 amino acids. Germline CDR1 MNHNY, CDR2 SVGAGI (reference sequence). The CDR3 spells CASRPRQGSAFF. The CDR3 DNA reads TGTGCCAGCAGGCCCAGACAGGGTTCAGCTTTCTTT.

V and J are TRBV25-1 and TRBJ2-1, with 8 nucleotides matching TRBD1. This CDR3 has 11 residues. The trim removed 5 bases at V and 10 bases at J, leaving 1 base unmatched. Germline V lookup: CDR1 MGHDK, CDR2 SYGVNS. The CDR3: CASSRTGEQFF. The CDR3 region has the DNA TGTGCCAGCAGTCGGACAGGGGAGCAGTTCTTC.

This clone was found once. The rearrangement uses TRBV7-3 and TRBJ2-5; D is possibly TRBD2 (6 bases). The CDR3 totals 16 residues. CDR1 is SGHTA, CDR2 FQGTGA, per germline. Trimming took 5 bases from V and 5 from J, leaving 21 bases between them. The CDR3 protein is CASSPGVSGVGETQYF. The CDR3 DNA reads TGTGCCAGCAGCCCCGGGGTGTCGGGAGTAGGCGAGACCCAGTACTTC. The full variable domain, completed using reference TRBV7-3 and TRBJ2-5, is GAGVSQTPSNKVTEKGKYVELRCDPISGHTALYWYRQSLGQGPEFLIYFQGTGAADDSGLPNDRFFAVRPEGSVSTLKIQRTERGDSAVYLCASSPGVSGVGETQYFGPGTRLLVL.

The rearrangement uses TRBV27 and TRBJ1-1; no clear D gene. Germline lookup yields CDR1 MNHEY and CDR2 SMNVEV (reference sequence). The CDR3 is 15 residues long. Deletions cut 5 bases from V and 7 bases from J, with 20 bases between. The CDR3, as DNA: TGTGCCAGCAGTCCCCTGAGGAGTGCCAACCTTGAAGCTTTCTTT. Protein: CASSPLRSANLEAFF.

The V and J genes are TRBV10-3 and TRBJ2-2; 12 bases are a match to TRBD1. Germline assignment: CDR1 ENHRY and CDR2 SYGVKD. The trim removed 10 bases at V and 4 bases at J, leaving 10 bases unmatched. The CDR3 is 16 amino acids. CDR3 loop: CATKGTGGLTTGELFF. In DNA form, the CDR3 reads TGTGCCACCAAGGGGACAGGGGGCTTGACCACCGGGGAGCTGTTTTTT.

This clone was observed a single time. The V and J genes are TRBV19 and TRBJ1-5, with 10 bases matching TRBD1. J lost 6 bases, V lost 8 bases, and 10 bases had no gene match. The CDR3 covers 15 residues. The V gene's germline CDR1 is LNHDA and CDR2 SQIVND (reference sequence). CDR3 DNA sequence: TGTGCCAGTCATCCGGGGGACAGGGGAAGTCAGCCCCAGCATTTT. Translation: CASHPGDRGSQPQHF.

The chain has TRBV6-1 and TRBJ2-7, with D perhaps TRBD1 (6 bases). The CDR3 contains 12 residues. Germline CDR1 reads MNHNS; CDR2 reads SASEGT. The CDR3 DNA reads TGTGTCGCAGAGGGGGTCTCCTACGAGCAGTACTTC. Its protein product is CVAEGVSYEQYF.

The sample holds one count of this clone. The chain combines TRBV19 with TRBJ2-3, with 7 nucleotides matching TRBD2. The CDR3 is 16 residues long. The V and J ends lost 4 bases and 2 bases, in that order; junction bases with no gene match: 9. CDR1 is LNHDA, CDR2 SQIVND, per germline (reference sequence). CDR3 region: CASSTTSDRITDTQYF. CDR3 bases: TGTGCCAGTAGTACAACTAGCGATCGGATCACAGATACGCAGTATTTT. The whole variable domain, remainder taken from reference TRBV19 and TRBJ2-3, is DGGITQSPKYLFRKEGQNVTLSCEQNLNHDAMYWYRQDPGQGLRLIYYSQIVNDFQKGDIAEGYSVSREKKESFPLTVTSAQKNPTAFYLCASSTTSDRITDTQYFGPGTRLTVL.

The chain employs TRBV11-3 and TRBJ2-1, with 7 bases aligning to TRBD2. The trim removed 3 bases at V and 10 bases at J, leaving 12 bases unmatched. The germline CDR1 and CDR2 sequences are SGHNT and YENEEA. This CDR3 has 15 amino acids. CDR3 bases: TGTGCCAGCAGCTTGGTAGCGGGTTCTTCCTCGGAGCAGTTCTTC. Its translation: CASSLVAGSSSEQFF. The full variable domain, rest sourced from reference TRBV11-3 and TRBJ2-1, is EAGVVQSPRYKIIEKKQPVAFWCNPISGHNTLYWYLQNLGQGPELLIRYENEEAVDDSQLPKDRFSAERLKGVDSTLKIQPAELGDSAVYLCASSLVAGSSSEQFFGPGTRLTVL.

This clone was observed a few times. The chain uses TRBV9 and TRBJ2-1, with 7 bases fitting TRBD2. The length of the CDR3 is 15 residues. The germline gives CDR1 SGDLS, CDR2 YYNGEE. Trimming at V came to 0 bases and at J to 6 bases, leaving 6 bases not matched to a gene. The DNA for the CDR3 is TGTGCCAGCAGCGTAGATCTACGGGAGGCCAATGAGCAGTTCTTC. Its protein is CASSVDLREANEQFF.

This chain joins TRBV28 and TRBJ2-7; 8 positions agree with TRBD2. Germline lookup yields CDR1 MDHEN and CDR2 SYDVKM. V trimming: 2 bases; J trimming: 3 bases; junction bases outside the gene matches: 6. This CDR3 has 15 residues. CDR3 sequence (DNA): TGTGCCAGCAGTTTACTTAGCGGGACTATCTACGAGCAGTACTTC. Residues: CASSLLSGTIYEQYF.

The V gene is TRBV28, the J gene TRBJ1-2, with D perhaps matching TRBD1 (5 bases). The CDR3 has 15 amino acids. V shed 6 bases and J shed 7 bases, with 21 bases lying between them. Germline CDR1 and CDR2: MDHEN and SYDVKM. CDR3 nucleotides: TGTGCCAGCAGATTGGGGGGGGGAGGGCAGGGTGGCTACACCTTC. The encoded protein is CASRLGGGGQGGYTF.

The chain uses TRBV14 and TRBJ2-7, with a weak D call TRBD1 (6 bases). The ends were cut back, 0 bases at V and 2 bases at J, with 11 bases in the middle. The V gene's germline CDR1 is SGHDN and CDR2 FVKESK. The CDR3 extends over 15 amino acids. CDR3 nucleotides: TGTGCCAGCAGCCAAGACAGGGGATCCACCTACGAGCAGTACTTC. Translation gives CASSQDRGSTYEQYF.

The CDR3 here is CSVELIAGGTDTQYF. CDR3 sequence (DNA): TGCAGCGTTGAGCTAATAGCGGGAGGCACAGATACGCAGTATTTT. V gene TRBV29-1 combines with J gene TRBJ2-3; 9 positions match TRBD2. The CDR3 loop spans 15 amino acids. The junction had 5 bases not matched to a gene; V was cut back by 3 bases and J by 1 base. The germline V gene has CDR1 SQVTM and CDR2 ANQGSEA.

This clone has just one count. The rearrangement uses TRBV7-6 and TRBJ2-3, with TRBD2 identical over 9 bases. V shed 1 base, J shed 0 bases, and the junction held 2 bases outside the gene matches. This CDR3 region has 16 residues. The V gene's germline CDR1 is SGHVS and CDR2 FNYEAQ. CDR3 sequence (DNA): TGTGCCAGCAGCTTAGATCTAGCGGGAAGCACAGATACGCAGTATTTT. Translation: CASSLDLAGSTDTQYF.

The chain employs TRBV5-1 and TRBJ2-1, with 15 bases identical to TRBD2. This CDR3 region has 17 residues. After removal of 3 bases from V and 3 bases from J, the junction contained 4 bases not matched to a gene. The V gene's germline CDR1 is SGHRS and CDR2 YFSETQ. CDR3 residues: CASSWGTSGGFYNEQFF. In DNA, the CDR3 is TGCGCCAGCAGCTGGGGGACTAGCGGGGGGTTCTACAATGAGCAGTTCTTC. Combining the CDR3 with reference TRBV5-1 and TRBJ2-1 gives the whole variable domain KAGVTQTPRYLIKTRGQQVTLSCSPISGHRSVSWYQQTPGQGLQFLFEYFSETQRNKGNFPGRFSGRQFSNSRSEMNVSTLELGDSALYLCASSWGTSGGFYNEQFFGPGTRLTVL.

The chain is built from TRBV4-1 and TRBJ2-2; TRBD1 agrees at 7 bases. After removal of 1 base from V and 1 base from J, the junction contained 0 bases not matched to a gene. Germline CDR1 MGHRA, CDR2 YSYEKL. CDR3 length: 15 amino acids. The CDR3 nucleotides read TGCGCCAGCAGCCAAGGGACAGGGAACACCGGGGAGCTGTTTTTT. This codes for CASSQGTGNTGELFF.

The chain recombines TRBV15 with TRBJ2-3; no firm D call. The CDR3 loop spans 14 amino acids. Germline V gene lookup returns CDR1 LNHNV and CDR2 YYDKDF (reference sequence). Between the trimmed V and J ends, which lost 1 base and 0 bases, there was a span of 5 bases. This CDR3 is CATSRGGSTDTQYF. Here the CDR3 DNA reads TGTGCCACCAGCAGAGGCGGTAGCACAGATACGCAGTATTTT.

This chain uses TRBV27 with TRBJ2-3; 7 nucleotides line up with TRBD2. J was trimmed by 8 bases and V by 4 bases; bases with no gene match: 12. The CDR3 covers 15 residues. The germline V gene has CDR1 MNHEY and CDR2 SMNVEV (reference sequence). CDR3 nucleotides: TGTGCCAGCAGTTCCCCCCGCGGGGAGGGCGGTACGCAGTATTTT. Residues: CASSSPRGEGGTQYF.

The chain is built from TRBV11-2 and TRBJ1-1, with D possibly matching TRBD1 (6 bases). The CDR3 totals 14 residues. V lost 5 bases to trimming and J lost 7 bases, with 17 bases between them. Per germline, CDR1 SGHAT and CDR2 FQNNGV. In DNA form, the CDR3 reads TGTGCCAGCAGCCAAACAGGCGGGGGCGTTGAAGCTTTCTTT. Translating gives CASSQTGGGVEAFF.

V usage is TRBV5-1 and J usage is TRBJ1-1, with a tentative D call TRBD1 (5 bases). The CDR3 length is 13 residues. CDR1 and CDR2 (germline): SGHRS, YFSETQ. V gave up 4 bases and J gave up 3 bases, with 10 bases separating them. The CDR3 DNA is TGCGCCAGCAGCCCCAAAGGGGACACTGAAGCTTTCTTT. Residues: CASSPKGDTEAFF.

The chain is built from TRBV18 and TRBJ1-1; TRBD1 matches at 9 bases. The CDR3 runs 18 residues. Germline V gene sequence: CDR1 KGHSH, CDR2 LQKENI. J was trimmed by 0 bases and V by 6 bases; bases with no gene match: 14. CDR3 sequence (DNA): TGTGCCAGCTCTTCTAATCCGGGACAGGGAAAGATGAACACTGAAGCTTTCTTT. Translation gives CASSSNPGQGKMNTEAFF.

The chain carries TRBV27 and TRBJ2-5; 12 bases are a match to TRBD2. Looked up from germline, CDR1 is MNHEY and CDR2 is SMNVEV (reference sequence). The CDR3 runs to 15 residues. The V segment lost 2 bases and the J segment 2 bases; nucleotides outside the gene matches: 0. CDR3 region: CASSLGLAGQETQYF. The CDR3 DNA follows: TGTGCCAGCAGTTTAGGACTAGCGGGACAAGAGACCCAGTACTTC.

The rearrangement joins TRBV7-9 to TRBJ2-3; a possible D gene is TRBD2 (6 bases). Per the germline V gene, CDR1 is SEHNR and CDR2 is FQNEAQ (reference sequence). Trimming shortened V by 0 bases and J by 2 bases, and 9 bases separated the two germline ends. The CDR3 has 15 amino acids. The CDR3 here is CASSLAGGITDTQYF. CDR3 DNA sequence: TGTGCCAGCAGCTTAGCGGGAGGAATCACAGATACGCAGTATTTT.

The CDR3 bases are TGTGCCAGCAGGGACCGGGGGAGCCCCCAAGAGACCCAGTACTTC. Residues: CASRDRGSPQETQYF. The V and J genes are TRBV6-6 and TRBJ2-5; tentative D call: TRBD2 (6 bases). The CDR3 length is 15 residues. Trimming left V 6 bases short and J 1 base short, with 15 bases between. Germline CDR1 and CDR2: MNHNY and SVGAGI (reference sequence).

V gene TRBV28 combines with J gene TRBJ2-2; TRBD1 matches 8 bases. This CDR3 contains 15 residues. V was clipped by 6 bases and J by 6 bases; unmatched bases: 9. Germline V gives CDR1 MDHEN, CDR2 SYDVKM. Written as DNA, the CDR3 is TGTGCCAGCAGCTGGACAGGGAAGGGAGCCGGGGAGCTGTTTTTT. It is translated as CASSWTGKGAGELFF.